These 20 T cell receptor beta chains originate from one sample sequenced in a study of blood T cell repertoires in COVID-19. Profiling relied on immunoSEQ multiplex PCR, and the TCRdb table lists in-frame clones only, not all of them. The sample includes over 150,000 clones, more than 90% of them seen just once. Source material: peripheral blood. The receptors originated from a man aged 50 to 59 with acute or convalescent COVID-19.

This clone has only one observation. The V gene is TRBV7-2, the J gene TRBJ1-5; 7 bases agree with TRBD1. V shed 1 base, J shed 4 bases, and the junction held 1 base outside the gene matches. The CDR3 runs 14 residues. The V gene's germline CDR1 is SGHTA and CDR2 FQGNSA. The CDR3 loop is CASSLETGNQPQHF. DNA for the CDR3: TGTGCCAGCAGCTTAGAGACAGGGAATCAGCCCCAGCATTTT.

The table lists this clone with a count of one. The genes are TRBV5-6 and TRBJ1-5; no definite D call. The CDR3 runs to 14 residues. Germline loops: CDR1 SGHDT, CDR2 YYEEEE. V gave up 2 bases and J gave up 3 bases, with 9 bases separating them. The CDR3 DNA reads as TGTGCCAGCAGCTTTTCAGGTAACAATCAGCCCCAGCATTTT. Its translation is CASSFSGNNQPQHF.

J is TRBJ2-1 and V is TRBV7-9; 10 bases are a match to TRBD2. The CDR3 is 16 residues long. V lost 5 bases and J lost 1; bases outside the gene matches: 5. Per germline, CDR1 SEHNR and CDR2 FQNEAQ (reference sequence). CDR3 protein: CASSATTSGSYNEQFF. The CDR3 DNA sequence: TGTGCCAGCAGCGCAACGACTAGCGGGTCCTACAATGAGCAGTTCTTC.

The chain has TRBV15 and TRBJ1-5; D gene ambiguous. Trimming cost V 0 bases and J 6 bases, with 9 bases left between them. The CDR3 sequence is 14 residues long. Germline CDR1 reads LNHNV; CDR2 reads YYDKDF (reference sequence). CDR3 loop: CATSRDQVTQPQHF. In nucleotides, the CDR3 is TGTGCCACCAGCAGAGATCAGGTGACTCAGCCCCAGCATTTT.

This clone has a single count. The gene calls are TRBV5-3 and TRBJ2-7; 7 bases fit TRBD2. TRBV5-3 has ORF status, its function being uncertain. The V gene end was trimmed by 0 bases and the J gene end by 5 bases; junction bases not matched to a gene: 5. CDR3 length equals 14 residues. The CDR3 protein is CARSLAQGGNEQYV. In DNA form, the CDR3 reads TGTGCCAGAAGCTTGGCCCAGGGAGGGAACGAGCAGTACGTC.

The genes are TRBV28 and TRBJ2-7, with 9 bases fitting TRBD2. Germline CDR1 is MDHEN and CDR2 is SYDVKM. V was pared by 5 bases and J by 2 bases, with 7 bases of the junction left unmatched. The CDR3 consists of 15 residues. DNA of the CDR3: TGTGCCAGCAGTATCGGGACTAGCAGGCCCTACGAGCAGTACGTC. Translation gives CASSIGTSRPYEQYV.

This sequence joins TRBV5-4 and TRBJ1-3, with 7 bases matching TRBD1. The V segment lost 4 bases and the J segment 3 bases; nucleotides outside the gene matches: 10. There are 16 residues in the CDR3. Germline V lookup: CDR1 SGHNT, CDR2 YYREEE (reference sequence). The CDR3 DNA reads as TGTGCCAGCAGCATAACAGGGGAGTTTTATGGAAACACCATATATTTT. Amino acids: CASSITGEFYGNTIYF. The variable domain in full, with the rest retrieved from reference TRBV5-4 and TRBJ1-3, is ETGVTQSPTHLIKTRGQQVTLRCSSQSGHNTVSWYQQALGQGPQFIFQYYREEENGRGNFPPRFSGLQFPNYSSELNVNALELDDSALYLCASSITGEFYGNTIYFGEGSWLTVV.

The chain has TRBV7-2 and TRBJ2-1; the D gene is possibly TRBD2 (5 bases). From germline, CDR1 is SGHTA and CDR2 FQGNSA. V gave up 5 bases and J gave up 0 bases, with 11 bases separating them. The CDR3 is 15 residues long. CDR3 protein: CASSRGLGSYNEQFF. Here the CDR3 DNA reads TGTGCCAGCAGCCGTGGACTGGGCTCCTACAATGAGCAGTTCTTC.

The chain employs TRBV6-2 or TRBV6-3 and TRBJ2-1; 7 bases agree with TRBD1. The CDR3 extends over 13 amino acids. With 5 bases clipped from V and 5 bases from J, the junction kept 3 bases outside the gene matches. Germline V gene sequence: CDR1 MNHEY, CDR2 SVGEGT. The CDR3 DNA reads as TGTGCCAGCAGTGCTACAGGGGACAATGAGCAGTTCTTC. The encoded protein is CASSATGDNEQFF.

CDR3 nucleotide sequence: TGTGCCACCACCCCTTTTGTGTGGGGGGCTAACTATGGCTACACCTTC. This translates into CATTPFVWGANYGYTF. This chain links TRBV24-1 with TRBJ1-2, with a weak D call TRBD1 (5 bases). The germline V gene has CDR1 KGHDR and CDR2 SFDVKD. Trimming removed 8 bases at V and 0 bases at J, with 18 bases between. The CDR3 runs 16 residues.

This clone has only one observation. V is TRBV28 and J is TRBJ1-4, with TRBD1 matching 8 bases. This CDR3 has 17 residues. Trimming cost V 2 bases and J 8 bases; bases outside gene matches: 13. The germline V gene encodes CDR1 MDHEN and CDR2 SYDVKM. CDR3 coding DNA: TGTGCCAGCAGTTTAAACCCCGACAGGGGCGAAGACGAAAAACTGTTTTTT. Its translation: CASSLNPDRGEDEKLFF.

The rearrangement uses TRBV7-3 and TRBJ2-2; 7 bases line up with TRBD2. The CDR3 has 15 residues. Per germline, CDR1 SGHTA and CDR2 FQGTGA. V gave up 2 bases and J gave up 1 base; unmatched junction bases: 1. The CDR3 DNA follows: TGTGCCAGCAGCTTAGGCGGGGGGAACACCGGGGAGCTGTTTTTT. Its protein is CASSLGGGNTGELFF.

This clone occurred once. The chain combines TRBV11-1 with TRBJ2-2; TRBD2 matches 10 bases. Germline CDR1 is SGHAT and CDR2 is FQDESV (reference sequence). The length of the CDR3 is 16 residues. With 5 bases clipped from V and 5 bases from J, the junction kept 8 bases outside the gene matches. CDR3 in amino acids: CASSLAPSGRTGELFF. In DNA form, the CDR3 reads TGTGCCAGCAGCCTTGCGCCTAGCGGGAGAACCGGGGAGCTGTTTTTT.

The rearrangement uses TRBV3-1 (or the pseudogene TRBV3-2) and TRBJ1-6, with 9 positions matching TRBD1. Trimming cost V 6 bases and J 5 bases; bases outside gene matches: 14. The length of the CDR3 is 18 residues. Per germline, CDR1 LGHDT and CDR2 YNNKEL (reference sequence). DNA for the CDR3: TGTGCCAGCAGTCCCAAACCCCCCGGGACAGGGCATAATTCACCCCTCCACTTT. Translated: CASSPKPPGTGHNSPLHF.

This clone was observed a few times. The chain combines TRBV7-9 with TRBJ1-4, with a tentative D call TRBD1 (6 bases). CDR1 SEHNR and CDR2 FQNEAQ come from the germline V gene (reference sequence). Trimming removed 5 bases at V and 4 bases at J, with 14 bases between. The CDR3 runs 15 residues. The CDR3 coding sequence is TGTGCCAGCAGCCCCCCGGGACAACTTAATGAAAAACTGTTTTTT. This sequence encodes CASSPPGQLNEKLFF.

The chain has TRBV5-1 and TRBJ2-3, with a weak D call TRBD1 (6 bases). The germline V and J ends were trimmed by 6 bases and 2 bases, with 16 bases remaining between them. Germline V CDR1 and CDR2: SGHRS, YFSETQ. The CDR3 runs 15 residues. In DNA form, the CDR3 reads TGCGCCAGCACCGCAAGCAGGGGCTTCACAGATACGCAGTATTTT. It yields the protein CASTASRGFTDTQYF.

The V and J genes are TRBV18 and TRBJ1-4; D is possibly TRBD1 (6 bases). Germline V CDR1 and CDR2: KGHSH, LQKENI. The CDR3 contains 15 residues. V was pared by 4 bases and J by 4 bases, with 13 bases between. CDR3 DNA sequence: TGTGCCAGCTCACTTACGACAGGCCATAATGAAAAACTGTTTTTT. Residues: CASSLTTGHNEKLFF.

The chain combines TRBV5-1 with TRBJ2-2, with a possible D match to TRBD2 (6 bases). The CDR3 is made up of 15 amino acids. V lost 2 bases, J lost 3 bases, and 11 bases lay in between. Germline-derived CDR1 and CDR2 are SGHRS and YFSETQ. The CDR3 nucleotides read TGCGCCAGCAGCTTAGAGGGAGGTTACACCGGGGAGCTGTTTTTT. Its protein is CASSLEGGYTGELFF.

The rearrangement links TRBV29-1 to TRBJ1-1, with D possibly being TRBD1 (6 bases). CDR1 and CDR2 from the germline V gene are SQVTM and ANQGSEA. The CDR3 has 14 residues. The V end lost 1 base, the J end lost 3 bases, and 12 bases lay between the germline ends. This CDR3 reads CSVEGGGFDTEAFF. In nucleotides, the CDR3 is TGCAGCGTTGAAGGGGGGGGCTTCGACACTGAAGCTTTCTTT.

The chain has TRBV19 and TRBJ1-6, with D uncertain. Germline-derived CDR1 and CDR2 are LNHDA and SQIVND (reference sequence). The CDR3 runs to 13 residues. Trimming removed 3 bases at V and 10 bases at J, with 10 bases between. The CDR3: CASSIGFSSPLHF. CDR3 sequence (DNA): TGTGCCAGTAGTATCGGGTTTAGCTCACCCCTCCACTTT.